These 23 T cell receptor beta chains originate from one sample sequenced in a study of blood T cell repertoires in COVID-19. The assay was immunoSEQ multiplex PCR, and TCRdb's table has in-frame clones only and misses some. This table holds 150,000 to 200,000 clones, approximately 81% found once. The sequenced sample was peripheral blood. The receptor source for this set is a woman in her seventies with COVID-19, enrolled during active disease.

This chain joins TRBV19 and TRBJ2-1; tentative D call: TRBD1 (5 bases). The germline gives CDR1 LNHDA, CDR2 SQIVND (reference sequence). Trimming stripped 7 bases from V and 8 bases from J, with 18 bases between. This CDR3 is 14 amino acids long. The CDR3 loop reads CASKEVGRAHEQFF. The CDR3 DNA sequence: TGTGCCAGTAAGGAAGTTGGCAGGGCCCATGAGCAGTTCTTC.

This sequence joins TRBV19 and TRBJ2-7, with D possibly matching TRBD1 (6 bases). Per germline, CDR1 LNHDA and CDR2 SQIVND (reference sequence). The V end lost 5 bases, the J end lost 9 bases, and 17 bases lay between the germline ends. This CDR3 comprises 13 residues. The CDR3 protein is CASSSDRFMGQYF. The CDR3 DNA sequence: TGTGCCAGTAGTTCCGACAGGTTTATGGGGCAGTACTTC.

The rearrangement links TRBV2 to TRBJ2-7; D may be TRBD1 (5 bases). This CDR3 comprises 14 residues. V lost 6 bases to trimming and J lost 3 bases, with 15 bases between them. Germline V gene sequence: CDR1 SNHLY, CDR2 FYNNEI. The CDR3: CASSTMDINYEQYF. CDR3 sequence (DNA): TGTGCCAGCAGCACCATGGACATCAACTACGAGCAGTACTTC.

V and J are TRBV2 and TRBJ2-7, with a weak D call TRBD1 (7 bases). V gave up 6 bases and J gave up 0 bases, with 18 bases separating them. In germline, CDR1 is SNHLY, CDR2 FYNNEI. The CDR3 runs to 16 residues. This CDR3 is CASREGTVDPSYEQYF. The CDR3 nucleotides are TGTGCCAGCAGGGAGGGGACAGTGGACCCCTCCTACGAGCAGTACTTC.

CDR3 protein: CASNPGPSGGAAKNIQYF. Here the CDR3 DNA reads TGTGCCAGCAACCCTGGGCCTAGCGGGGGAGCGGCCAAAAACATTCAGTACTTC. J is TRBJ2-4 and V is TRBV28; 10 bases are a match to TRBD2. The J segment lost 1 base and the V segment lost 7 bases, leaving 13 bases of the junction unmatched. The CDR3 covers 18 residues. Germline V gives CDR1 MDHEN, CDR2 SYDVKM.

The V gene is TRBV5-6, the J gene TRBJ2-5, with TRBD1 matching over 11 bases. Trimming removed 2 bases from V and 5 bases from J; junction bases left unmatched: 5. The germline CDR1 and CDR2 sequences are SGHDT and YYEEEE. The CDR3 is 15 residues long. The DNA of the CDR3 is TGTGCCAGCAGCTTCAGGACAGGGGGCCGGGAGACCCAGTACTTC. Its protein product is CASSFRTGGRETQYF.

The chain uses TRBV4-1 and TRBJ1-2, with TRBD1 matching over 7 bases. Germline lookup yields CDR1 MGHRA and CDR2 YSYEKL. This CDR3 region has 18 residues. Unmatched junction bases numbered 16, after V lost 1 base and J lost 5 bases. CDR3 protein: CASSQAWGSGGSSYGYTF. In DNA form, the CDR3 reads TGCGCCAGCAGCCAAGCCTGGGGGTCAGGGGGAAGTTCATATGGCTACACCTTC.

J is TRBJ1-4 and V is TRBV7-9, with D hard to call. CDR1 is SEHNR and CDR2 is FQNEAQ in the germline V gene (reference sequence). This CDR3 region has 14 residues. V was shortened by 5 bases and J by 4 bases, with 11 bases between the two germline ends. The CDR3 here is CASSRHTSNEKLFF. CDR3 coding DNA: TGTGCCAGCAGCCGTCATACCAGTAATGAAAAACTGTTTTTT. The full variable domain, its missing parts supplied by reference TRBV7-9 and TRBJ1-4, is DTGVSQNPRHKITKRGQNVTFRCDPISEHNRLYWYRQTLGQGPEFLTYFQNEAQLEKSRLLSDRFSAERPKGSFSTLEIQRTEQGDSAMYLCASSRHTSNEKLFFGSGTQLSVL.

V gene TRBV19 combines with J gene TRBJ1-5; 9 nucleotides line up with TRBD1. The CDR3 has 15 residues. The ends lost 4 bases at V and 7 bases at J; junction bases unmatched: 8. The germline gives CDR1 LNHDA, CDR2 SQIVND (reference sequence). The chain's CDR3 is CASSTGQGKGQPQHF. In DNA form, the CDR3 reads TGTGCCAGTAGTACTGGACAGGGGAAAGGGCAGCCCCAGCATTTT.

This clone was found once. The chain carries TRBV9 and TRBJ2-3; perhaps TRBD2 as D (6 bases). This CDR3 region has 17 residues. The germline V gene has CDR1 SGDLS and CDR2 YYNGEE. V gave up 5 bases and J gave up 0 bases, with 19 bases separating them. The CDR3 here is CASSRDLGRLSTDTQYF. The CDR3 region has the DNA TGTGCCAGCAGTCGGGACTTGGGTCGTTTGAGCACAGATACGCAGTATTTT.

V usage is TRBV28 and J usage is TRBJ2-7; TRBD2 aligns across 10 bases. The CDR3 has 17 residues. Germline-derived CDR1 and CDR2 are MDHEN and SYDVKM. J was trimmed by 1 base and V by 4 bases; bases with no gene match: 10. CDR3 residues: CASSSTSGVILSYEQYV. For the CDR3, the DNA is TGTGCCAGCAGTTCTACTAGCGGGGTGATCCTTTCCTACGAGCAGTACGTC.

The chain links TRBV5-1 to TRBJ1-3; TRBD1 matches at 7 bases. V lost 5 bases and J lost 0; bases outside the gene matches: 2. Germline V gene data show CDR1 as SGHRS and CDR2 as YFSETQ. The CDR3 is made up of 14 amino acids. The CDR3 DNA reads as TGCGCCAGCAGTAGGGACAGCTCTGGAAACACCATATATTTT. This sequence encodes CASSRDSSGNTIYF.

The gene calls are TRBV6-1 and TRBJ1-1; D ambiguous. The V and J ends lost 1 base and 5 bases respectively, with 14 bases between them. The CDR3 covers 15 residues. Germline loops: CDR1 MNHNS, CDR2 SASEGT. CDR3 sequence reads: CASSEVGRTRTEAFF. The CDR3 nucleotides read TGTGCCAGCAGTGAAGTCGGAAGAACCAGGACTGAAGCTTTCTTT.

V and J are TRBV2 and TRBJ2-7; possible D gene TRBD2, 6 bases. V lost 7 bases, J lost 4 bases, and 14 bases lay in between. Germline V CDR1 and CDR2: SNHLY, FYNNEI. The CDR3 length is 13 residues. The CDR3 coding sequence is TGTGCCAGCACCCCCGGGAGCCTATACGAGCAGTACTTC. This codes for CASTPGSLYEQYF.

V and J are TRBV28 and TRBJ1-1, with D maybe TRBD1 (6 bases). In germline, CDR1 is MDHEN, CDR2 SYDVKM. V shed 3 bases and J shed 5 bases, with 19 bases lying between them. This CDR3 region has 16 residues. This chain's CDR3 is CASSFSSGWTATEAFF. CDR3 nucleotides: TGTGCCAGCAGTTTTTCTAGCGGTTGGACAGCTACTGAAGCTTTCTTT.

The chain combines TRBV4-2 with TRBJ1-6; D not certain. CDR3 length: 18 residues. Trimming stripped 2 bases from V and 7 bases from J, with 21 bases between. CDR1 is LGHNA, CDR2 YNFKEQ, per germline. The CDR3 sequence: CASSQQPQLQTNNSPLHF. The CDR3 nucleotides are TGTGCCAGCAGCCAACAACCACAGCTCCAGACGAACAATTCACCCCTCCACTTT.

The chain is built from TRBV18 and TRBJ1-5; possible D gene TRBD1, 5 bases. V shed 1 base and J shed 3 bases, with 13 bases lying between them. The germline V gene has CDR1 KGHSH and CDR2 LQKENI. This CDR3 has 16 amino acids. The CDR3 region is CASSPRGPSFNQPQHF. The CDR3 DNA sequence: TGTGCCAGCTCACCACGGGGCCCCAGCTTCAATCAGCCCCAGCATTTT.

This clone has just a few counts. The chain is built from TRBV7-2 and TRBJ1-5; no clear D. V was pared by 5 bases and J by 1 base, with 12 bases between. The CDR3 contains 15 residues. Germline CDR1 SGHTA, CDR2 FQGNSA. The CDR3 coding sequence is TGTGCCAGCAGCCCCCTACCTATCAGCAATCAGCCCCAGCATTTT. The encoded protein is CASSPLPISNQPQHF.

V and J are TRBV2 and TRBJ2-7, with TRBD1 matching 9 bases. V gave up 4 bases and J gave up 4 bases; unmatched junction bases: 8. This CDR3 is 15 amino acids long. Germline V CDR1 and CDR2: SNHLY, FYNNEI. In DNA, the CDR3 is TGTGCCAGCAGTGTTACCGCGACAGGGGGATACGAGCAGTACTTC. Protein: CASSVTATGGYEQYF.

The gene calls are TRBV9 and TRBJ2-1; 9 nucleotides match TRBD2. The CDR3 totals 15 residues. J lost 5 bases, V lost 5 bases, and 8 bases had no gene match. Germline lookup yields CDR1 SGDLS and CDR2 YYNGEE. This CDR3 reads CASSGAGGPDNEQFF. DNA for the CDR3: TGTGCCAGCAGTGGGGCGGGAGGGCCCGACAATGAGCAGTTCTTC.

The chain recombines TRBV18 with TRBJ2-1, with a possible D match to TRBD2 (6 bases). Germline CDR1 KGHSH, CDR2 LQKENI. Trimming shortened V by 6 bases and J by 8 bases, and 23 bases separated the two germline ends. This CDR3 has 16 residues. CDR3 loop: CASSPSRRLGSDEQFF. In DNA, the CDR3 is TGTGCCAGCTCCCCGAGCCGGAGACTAGGGTCGGATGAGCAGTTCTTC.

For the CDR3, the DNA is TGCGCCAGCAGCCAAGGACTAGCGGGGTACCAAGAGACCCAGTACTTC. Its translation is CASSQGLAGYQETQYF. This chain joins TRBV4-1 and TRBJ2-5; 11 bases line up with TRBD2. CDR3 length equals 16 residues. The germline CDR1 and CDR2 sequences are MGHRA and YSYEKL. Trimming took 1 base from V and 0 from J; bases not matched to a gene: 1.

The CDR3 is CASSLGGGGHSNYGYTF. Written as DNA, the CDR3 is TGTGCCAGCAGCTTAGGCGGGGGTGGCCACTCCAACTATGGCTACACCTTC. The chain carries TRBV7-2 and TRBJ1-2; perhaps TRBD1 as D (5 bases). Germline assignment: CDR1 SGHTA and CDR2 FQGNSA. The CDR3 has 17 residues. Trimming removed 1 base from V and 2 bases from J, with 17 bases in between.